This T cell receptor (beta chain) was found in a study of blood T cell repertoires in COVID-19. Overall study: Acute and convalescent COVID-19 samples came from the United States, Italy and Spain.

Method: immunoSEQ multiplex PCR; TCRdb's copy keeps in-frame clones and lacks some. The sample lists 65,000 to 70,000 clones; approximately 75% were seen once. The sequence was collected from a woman in her fifties or sixties with acute or convalescent COVID-19. Specimen: peripheral blood.

CDR3 in amino acids: CASSLGQATGELFF. CDR3 in DNA: TGCGCCAGCAGCTTGGGCCAGGCCACCGGGGAGCTGTTTTTT. The chain recombines TRBV5-1 with TRBJ2-2; D is uncertain. The CDR3 is 14 residues long. Germline lookup yields CDR1 SGHRS and CDR2 YFSETQ. Trimming took off 0 bases at V and 4 bases at J, with 7 bases between the two ends.